This TCR beta chain was sequenced during a study of cytomegalovirus exposure and HLA in healthy donors. The PCR had 60 Vbeta and 13 Jbeta primers. TCRdb's copy holds only in-frame clones and misses some; the assay was immunoSEQ multiplex PCR. The sample shows some 190,000 clones, around 80% of them seen only once. Regarding this clone: Its antigen is unidentified.

CDR1 SNHLY and CDR2 FYNNEI come from the germline V gene. With 4 bases removed from V and 4 bases from J, the gap between germline ends came to 5 bases. The CDR3 contains 11 residues. Study-level points and caveats: In vitro checks showed that a few CMV-associated chains really do target CMV antigens. Sequencing artifact likely explains a cluster of highly shared sequence variants.

Input material: PBMCs. The sequence derives from a man between 18 and 29 years old in good health and CMV-seronegative. V usage is TRBV2 and J usage is TRBJ2-7; D gene ambiguous. The CDR3 reads CASSAKYEQYF. CDR3 bases: TGTGCCAGCAGTGCTAAATACGAGCAGTACTTC. The full variable domain, in which reference TRBV2 and TRBJ2-7 provide the parts outside the CDR3, is EPEVTQTPSHQVTQMGQEVILRCVPISNHLYFYWYRQILGQKVEFLVSFYNNEISEKSEIFDDQFSVERPDGSNFTLKIRSTKLEDSAMYFCASSAKYEQYFGPGTRLTVT.